This record concerns one T cell receptor beta chain sequence. Libraries were prepared by immunoSEQ multiplex PCR; TCRdb keeps only in-frame clonotypes and omits some of them. Among about 140,000 clones listed, 92% were seen once. This specimen comes from a study of T cell responses to AZD1222 COVID-19 vaccine. With 11 bases removed from V and 2 bases from J, the gap between germline ends came to 15 bases. There are 13 residues in the CDR3. From germline, CDR1 is MDHEN and CDR2 SYDVKM. Sequenced material: peripheral blood, taken 28 days after the second AZD1222 dose. The chain employs TRBV28 and TRBJ1-1; TRBD1 is a possible D gene (5 bases). The receptor comes from an adult who received the AZD1222 COVID-19 vaccine. CDR3 DNA: TGTGCCCTAGATTCGGGGGTCAACACTGAAGCTTTCTTT. Amino acids: CALDSGVNTEAFF.